Presented here are 12 T cell receptor beta chains from one specimen sequenced in a study of post-analysis software for immune sequencing data. General study results and limits: Elevated frequency relative to controls characterized roughly 5 TRBV segments in patients, TRBV5-6, TRBV5-1 and TRBV20-1 among them.

Unique molecular identifiers were built into the TCR beta cDNA libraries. TCRdb re-called the PCR reads with MiXCR, one entry per CDR3 protein. The sample carries roughly 580,000 distinct CDR3 sequences, roughly two fifths recorded once. These TCRs are of unknown antigen specificity. Material for sequencing was blood. These receptors came from a girl under 18 with multiple sclerosis.

The chain uses TRBV5-6 and TRBJ2-7; perhaps TRBD2 as D (6 bases). The CDR3 sequence is 13 residues long. Trimming left V 4 bases short and J 6 bases short, with 14 bases between. Germline-derived CDR1 and CDR2 are SGHDT and YYEEEE. CDR3 nucleotide sequence: TGTGCCAGCAGCCCCGGGTGGGGGGTCGAGCAGTACTTC. Encoded protein: CASSPGWGVEQYF.

The chain joins TRBV12-3 or TRBV12-4 to TRBJ2-7; the D gene is possibly TRBD1 (6 bases). This CDR3 is built from 13 residues. V was shortened by 7 bases and J by 2 bases, with 12 bases between the two germline ends. The CDR3 here is CASTVKGAYEQYF. The CDR3, as DNA: TGTGCCAGCACCGTGAAGGGGGCCTACGAGCAGTACTTC.

The genes are TRBV27 and TRBJ1-5; D unclear. Germline assignment: CDR1 MNHEY and CDR2 SMNVEV (reference sequence). The CDR3 covers 13 residues. V dropped 6 bases and J dropped 5 bases, with 11 bases sitting between them. The CDR3 sequence: CASSLVGHQPQHF. The CDR3 nucleotides are TGTGCCAGCAGCCTGGTGGGCCATCAGCCCCAGCATTTT.

This chain joins TRBV7-2 and TRBJ1-6; weak D call: TRBD1 (5 bases). The CDR3 runs to 14 residues. Trimming left V 5 bases short and J 8 bases short, with 13 bases between. CDR1 and CDR2 from the germline V gene are SGHTA and FQGNSA. The CDR3 DNA reads as TGTGCCAGCAGCCTAATGTTAGGGGATTCACCCCTCCACTTT. Translation gives CASSLMLGDSPLHF.

V and J are TRBV20-1 and TRBJ2-1; 8 nucleotides align to TRBD2. Germline V lookup: CDR1 DFQATT, CDR2 SNEGSKA (reference sequence). CDR3 length: 15 amino acids. The V gene end was trimmed by 6 bases and the J gene end by 4 bases; junction bases not matched to a gene: 11. CDR3 in DNA: TGCAGTGCCCTTCTCGGGGGGGCAATGTACAATGAGCAGTTCTTC. Residues: CSALLGGAMYNEQFF.

This clonotype came up a few times. This rearrangement joins TRBV20-1 to TRBJ2-1; 11 bases line up with TRBD2. The CDR3 totals 17 residues. Germline trimming cut 3 bases from V and 0 bases from J; bases unmatched to any gene: 7. Looked up from germline, CDR1 is DFQATT and CDR2 is SNEGSKA (reference sequence). The chain's CDR3 is CSARGLAVLSSYNEQFF. The CDR3 DNA reads as TGCAGTGCTAGGGGACTAGCGGTACTAAGCTCCTACAATGAGCAGTTCTTC.

V usage is TRBV20-1 and J usage is TRBJ2-3; D is perhaps TRBD2 (5 bases). Germline CDR1 and CDR2: DFQATT and SNEGSKA (reference sequence). The CDR3 is 17 residues long. V was clipped by 0 bases and J by 5 bases, with 21 bases between them. CDR3 nucleotide sequence: TGCAGTGCTAGAGATCTTGGAAGGGAGCACCCCGGAGATACGCAGTATTTT. It specifies CSARDLGREHPGDTQYF.

The chain carries TRBV20-1 and TRBJ1-2; a possible D gene is TRBD1 (6 bases). The CDR3 is made up of 14 amino acids. Germline V gene lookup returns CDR1 DFQATT and CDR2 SNEGSKA (reference sequence). Trimming took 3 bases from V and 4 from J, leaving 15 bases between them. The CDR3 coding sequence is TGCAGTGCTAGGCAACAGGGAGGAACCTATGGCTACACCTTC. It translates to CSARQQGGTYGYTF.

The chain is built from TRBV5-1 and TRBJ1-1, with D possibly matching TRBD1 (5 bases). Germline lookup yields CDR1 SGHRS and CDR2 YFSETQ. The CDR3 is made up of 15 amino acids. The V end lost 0 bases, the J end lost 4 bases, and 13 bases lay between the germline ends. The CDR3 sequence: CASSLALTRGTEAFF. CDR3 bases: TGCGCCAGCAGCTTGGCCTTGACGAGGGGCACTGAAGCTTTCTTT.

This clonotype showed up just a few times. The chain combines TRBV10-3 with TRBJ1-2; weak D call: TRBD1 (6 bases). This CDR3 has 14 residues. Germline V gene sequence: CDR1 ENHRY, CDR2 SYGVKD. V was clipped by 3 bases and J by 4 bases, with 12 bases between them. CDR3 nucleotides: TGTGCCATCAGTGAAGCAGGGGAGGTCTATGGCTACACCTTC. Translated: CAISEAGEVYGYTF.

The chain employs TRBV20-1 and TRBJ2-5; D remains unclear. The CDR3 runs 13 residues. Germline CDR1 is DFQATT and CDR2 is SNEGSKA (reference sequence). V was trimmed by 4 bases and J by 1 base, leaving 10 bases between them. The CDR3 spells CSATGDSQETQYF. The CDR3 DNA follows: TGCAGTGCTACCGGCGACTCCCAAGAGACCCAGTACTTC.

The gene calls are TRBV12-3 or TRBV12-4 and TRBJ2-7; TRBD1 agrees at 8 bases. Trimming at V came to 3 bases and at J to 2 bases, leaving 3 bases not matched to a gene. The CDR3 sequence is 14 residues long. CDR3 DNA sequence: TGTGCCAGCAGTTTGCAGGACAGGGCCTACGAGCAGTACTTC. This translates into CASSLQDRAYEQYF.